This passage covers 24 T cell receptor beta chains from one sample sequenced in a study of blood T cell repertoires in COVID-19. Produced via immunoSEQ multiplex PCR; TCRdb's table is partial and in-frame only. Of about 140,000 clones detected, roughly 89% appear once; the ten largest clones hold 8% to 9%. Sequenced: peripheral blood. These receptors originate from a man younger than 40 with COVID-19, enrolled during active disease.

The chain couples TRBV28 to TRBJ2-1, with no clear D. The CDR3 has 13 amino acids. Trimming cost V 3 bases and J 5 bases, with 8 bases left between them. The germline CDR1 and CDR2 sequences are MDHEN and SYDVKM. In DNA form, the CDR3 reads TGTGCCAGCAGTTTTGGAGAGCACAATGAGCAGTTCTTC. Translation gives CASSFGEHNEQFF.

The chain employs TRBV10-1 and TRBJ2-1, with D maybe TRBD2 (6 bases). V lost 6 bases and J 3 bases, leaving 9 bases between the germline ends. CDR3 length: 13 residues. Germline V gene lookup returns CDR1 WNHNN and CDR2 SYGVQD (reference sequence). The CDR3 loop is CASRGTGYNEQFF. DNA for the CDR3: TGCGCCAGCAGGGGGACTGGCTACAATGAGCAGTTCTTC.

The genes are TRBV9 and TRBJ1-5, with 9 bases matching TRBD1. This CDR3 is 16 amino acids long. The germline V gene encodes CDR1 SGDLS and CDR2 YYNGEE. After removal of 3 bases from V and 5 bases from J, the junction contained 9 bases not matched to a gene. CDR3 in amino acids: CASSARTGASDQPQHF. DNA for the CDR3: TGTGCCAGCAGCGCTCGGACAGGGGCATCGGATCAGCCCCAGCATTTT.

This clone was found once. In the same sample, other DNA sequences code for this CDR3. This chain joins TRBV3-1 (or the pseudogene TRBV3-2) and TRBJ1-1, with D perhaps matching TRBD1 (5 bases). Germline loops: CDR1 LGHDT, CDR2 YNNKEL (reference sequence). Trimming shortened V by 2 bases and J by 5 bases, and 6 bases separated the two germline ends. This CDR3 region has 12 residues. The DNA of the CDR3 is TGTGCCAGCAGCCAACGGGGGACTGAAGCTTTCTTT. It encodes CASSQRGTEAFF.

This clone was found once. The CDR3 nucleotides read TGTGCCAGCAGGCCTACAGGGGTTTCTGCTTTCTTT. It encodes CASRPTGVSAFF. The chain combines TRBV6-1 with TRBJ1-1, with 7 bases identical to TRBD1. CDR3 length: 12 residues. CDR1 MNHNS and CDR2 SASEGT come from the germline V gene. Trimming at V came to 6 bases and at J to 11 bases, leaving 9 bases not matched to a gene.

This chain connects TRBV20-1 to TRBJ2-5; the match to TRBD1 covers 8 bases. The junction had 2 bases not matched to a gene; V was cut back by 6 bases and J by 5 bases. The CDR3 has 11 residues. Per the germline V gene, CDR1 is DFQATT and CDR2 is SNEGSKA (reference sequence). The CDR3 coding sequence is TGCAGTGCACGACAGGGGGAGACCCAGTACTTC. Translating it yields CSARQGETQYF.

V gene TRBV7-8 combines with J gene TRBJ2-3; 9 bases are shared with TRBD2. Germline lookup yields CDR1 SGHVS and CDR2 FQNEAQ. The CDR3 covers 14 residues. V lost 5 bases to trimming and J lost 5 bases; unmatched junction nucleotides: 5. CDR3 residues: CASSPLSGRDTQYF. The DNA of the CDR3 is TGTGCCAGCAGCCCACTTAGCGGGAGAGATACGCAGTATTTT.

The chain is built from TRBV6-5 and TRBJ2-7; D is perhaps TRBD2 (5 bases). The germline gives CDR1 MNHEY, CDR2 SVGAGI. The CDR3 length is 11 residues. The V gene lost 6 bases and the J gene lost 9 bases, with 12 bases spanning the gap. CDR3 region: CASRTWERQYF. Written as DNA, the CDR3 is TGTGCCAGCAGGACCTGGGAGCGGCAGTACTTC.

This chain connects TRBV5-4 to TRBJ2-1, with 12 bases fitting TRBD2. V dropped 0 bases and J dropped 9; count of bases not matched to a gene: 10. This CDR3 region has 17 residues. The germline CDR1 and CDR2 sequences are SGHNT and YYREEE (reference sequence). This CDR3 is CASSLAARRLAGAEQFF. The CDR3 DNA sequence: TGTGCCAGCAGCTTGGCAGCCCGAAGACTAGCGGGAGCTGAGCAGTTCTTC.

V and J are TRBV10-3 and TRBJ2-3, with 7 positions matching TRBD1. This CDR3 has 16 amino acids. V dropped 3 bases and J dropped 0; count of bases not matched to a gene: 6. Germline CDR1 is ENHRY and CDR2 is SYGVKD. The CDR3 bases are TGTGCCATCAGTGAATTCCGGGACAGAAGCACAGATACGCAGTATTTT. Translating gives CAISEFRDRSTDTQYF.

This chain links TRBV29-1 with TRBJ2-7, with 12 bases aligning to TRBD1. Germline assignment: CDR1 SQVTM and CDR2 ANQGSEA. With V trimmed by 1 base and J by 5 bases, 15 bases remained unmatched. The CDR3 is 18 amino acids. CDR3 bases: TGCAGCGTTGAAGTCATCCCGGGACAGGGGGCCAAAGGAAACGAGCAGTACTTC. The encoded protein is CSVEVIPGQGAKGNEQYF.

V is TRBV10-3 and J is TRBJ1-6; TRBD1 agrees at 7 bases. Per the germline V gene, CDR1 is ENHRY and CDR2 is SYGVKD. With 2 bases clipped from V and 7 bases from J, the junction kept 2 bases outside the gene matches. The CDR3 has 14 residues. The CDR3, as DNA: TGTGCCATCAGTGAGGAGACAGGGAATTCACCCCTCCACTTT. Encoded protein: CAISEETGNSPLHF.

This chain connects TRBV2 to TRBJ1-2; D not certain. Germline CDR1 reads SNHLY; CDR2 reads FYNNEI. V was cut by 3 bases and J by 4 bases, with 9 bases left in between. The length of the CDR3 is 13 residues. CDR3 in DNA: TGTGCCAGCAGTGATGCTCGGAGCTATGGCTACACCTTC. It specifies CASSDARSYGYTF.

This chain links TRBV9 with TRBJ1-1, with D perhaps matching TRBD1 (6 bases). Per the germline V gene, CDR1 is SGDLS and CDR2 is YYNGEE. The V end was cut by 4 bases, the J end by 1 base, with 11 bases between. CDR3 length equals 14 residues. In nucleotides, the CDR3 is TGTGCCAGCAGCTTACAGGGCGGGAACACTGAAGCTTTCTTT. It codes for CASSLQGGNTEAFF.

The J gene is TRBJ2-7, the V gene TRBV6-5; maybe TRBD2 (5 bases). Per the germline V gene, CDR1 is MNHEY and CDR2 is SVGAGI. Trimming stripped 2 bases from V and 6 bases from J, with 8 bases between. The CDR3 is 12 amino acids. CDR3 nucleotides: TGTGCCAGCAGTTACCGGGGATCCGAGCAGTACTTC. Its translation: CASSYRGSEQYF.

This rearrangement joins TRBV6-5 to TRBJ1-3; TRBD1 might be the D (6 bases). This CDR3 spans 15 amino acids. Germline CDR1 is MNHEY and CDR2 is SVGAGI. V was cut by 6 bases and J by 4 bases, with 16 bases left in between. The CDR3 region is CASRASGEGGNTIYF. The CDR3 DNA sequence: TGTGCCAGCAGAGCCTCAGGGGAAGGGGGAAACACCATATATTTT.

J is TRBJ1-5 and V is TRBV6-2 or TRBV6-3, with 9 bases that match TRBD1. There are 15 residues in the CDR3. Germline assignment: CDR1 MNHEY and CDR2 SVGEGT. The V gene end was trimmed by 2 bases and the J gene end by 7 bases; junction bases not matched to a gene: 6. The CDR3 DNA reads TGTGCCAGCAGTTACCCGGACAGGGGACACCAGCCCCAGCATTTT. Amino acid sequence: CASSYPDRGHQPQHF.

This chain links TRBV28 with TRBJ2-1; 14 bases match TRBD2. CDR1 is MDHEN and CDR2 is SYDVKM in the germline V gene. The CDR3 spans 21 residues. The V and J ends lost 4 bases and 9 bases, in that order; junction bases with no gene match: 23. CDR3 residues: CASSSKPGTSGRGRGQIEQFF. CDR3 DNA: TGTGCCAGCAGTTCCAAACCCGGGACTAGCGGGAGAGGAAGGGGGCAGATTGAGCAGTTCTTC. The entire variable domain, with the rest obtained from reference TRBV28 and TRBJ2-1, is as follows: DVKVTQSSRYLVKRTGEKVFLECVQDMDHENMFWYRQDPGLGLRLIYFSYDVKMKEKGDIPEGYSVSREKKERFSLILESASTNQTSMYLCASSSKPGTSGRGRGQIEQFFGPGTRLTVL.

The V call is TRBV2, the J call TRBJ2-7, with unresolved D. With 4 bases removed from V and 6 bases from J, the gap between germline ends came to 16 bases. Germline V CDR1 and CDR2: SNHLY, FYNNEI. This CDR3 comprises 14 residues. The CDR3 bases are TGTGCCAGCAGTGGGGCCCAGACCCTCCGCGAGCAGTACTTC. Its translation: CASSGAQTLREQYF.

This rearrangement joins TRBV28 to TRBJ2-1; D is ambiguous. The length of the CDR3 is 13 residues. V lost 2 bases and J lost 5, with 7 bases in between. In germline, CDR1 is MDHEN, CDR2 SYDVKM. The CDR3 nucleotides read TGTGCCAGCAGTTTACTTAGTGACAATGAGCAGTTCTTC. Amino acids: CASSLLSDNEQFF.

V usage is TRBV12-3 or TRBV12-4 and J usage is TRBJ1-1; weak D call: TRBD1 (6 bases). The CDR3 extends over 13 amino acids. V gave up 3 bases and J gave up 7 bases, with 12 bases separating them. CDR3: CASSFGGAGEAFF. CDR3 bases: TGTGCCAGCAGTTTTGGGGGGGCAGGTGAAGCTTTCTTT.

Comments on this clone: At one of its ends the junction is not consistent with the germline gene, which may arise from a read error. V is TRBV6-5 and J is TRBJ1-6; unclear D gene. CDR1 is MNHEY and CDR2 is SVGAGI in the germline V gene. The CDR3 length is 16 residues. The CDR3 here is CASSYSIPQRDSLLHF. CDR3 sequence (DNA): TGTGCCAGCAGTTACTCGATTCCCCAGAGGGATTCACTCCTCCACTTT.

The chain is built from TRBV7-2 and TRBJ2-1; 7 nucleotides line up with TRBD2. CDR1 and CDR2 (germline): SGHTA, FQGNSA. Unmatched junction bases numbered 10, after V lost 3 bases and J lost 2 bases. This CDR3 has 17 amino acids. CDR3 amino acids: CASSLLFVGRTYNEQFF. The CDR3 nucleotides are TGTGCCAGCAGCTTGTTGTTCGTCGGGAGGACCTACAATGAGCAGTTCTTC.

This chain uses TRBV27 with TRBJ1-2; tentatively, D is TRBD1 (6 bases). This CDR3 contains 13 residues. Germline CDR1 and CDR2: MNHEY and SMNVEV (reference sequence). V lost 5 bases and J lost 5, with 12 bases in between. The CDR3 is CASSPLRGYGYTF. As DNA, the CDR3 is TGTGCCAGCAGTCCGCTGAGGGGGTATGGCTACACCTTC.